This entry lists 22 T cell receptor beta chains sequenced from one sample in a study of post-analysis software for immune sequencing data. Points from the study as a whole: The study found TRBV5-6, TRBV5-1 and TRBV20-1 among a few TRBV segments more frequent in patients than controls.

The antigens of these receptors remain unknown. cDNA libraries of TCR beta carried unique molecular identifiers. TCRdb re-derived calls from the PCR reads in MiXCR, one entry per CDR3 protein. Seen here are fewer than 850,000 distinct CDR3 sequences, about half observed once, and the top ten hold 4% to 5%. Sequenced sample: blood. These receptor sequences come from a girl aged 5-17 years with multiple sclerosis.

The V and J genes are TRBV7-9 and TRBJ2-3; D gene uncertain. CDR3 length: 14 amino acids. V shed 4 bases and J shed 0 bases, with 8 bases lying between them. CDR1 and CDR2 from the germline V gene are SEHNR and FQNEAQ (reference sequence). CDR3 nucleotide sequence: TGTGCCAGCAGCTCTTTCGCTAGCACAGATACGCAGTATTTT. This encodes CASSSFASTDTQYF.

This clonotype was observed a handful of times. The germline gene is not matched at one end of the junction; a read error may be the cause. The chain couples TRBV5-1 to TRBJ1-5; weak D call: TRBD1 (6 bases). This CDR3 spans 15 amino acids. Germline V CDR1 and CDR2: SGHRS, YFSETQ. The CDR3 DNA is TGTGCCAGCAGCTTAGAGGGGGGGAGCAATCAGCCCCAGCATTTT. Protein: CASSLEGGSNQPQHF.

This clonotype was observed a single time. The chain employs TRBV27 and TRBJ1-4, with D maybe TRBD1 (6 bases). The V and J ends lost 7 bases and 11 bases respectively, with 17 bases between them. Germline values: CDR1 MNHEY, CDR2 SMNVEV (reference sequence). The CDR3 contains 13 residues. The CDR3 spells CASTTRTVSKLFF. The CDR3 coding sequence is TGTGCCAGCACTACACGGACAGTGAGCAAACTGTTTTTT.

This clonotype showed up just a few times. This rearrangement joins TRBV7-9 to TRBJ1-1; unclear D gene. The V end lost 0 bases, the J end lost 8 bases, and 10 bases lay between the germline ends. Germline V CDR1 and CDR2: SEHNR, FQNEAQ (reference sequence). The length of the CDR3 is 13 residues. The CDR3 DNA reads TGTGCCAGCAGCTTAGCGCTAACAACAGAAGCTTTCTTT. Its protein product is CASSLALTTEAFF.

Of note for this clonotype: A much larger clone lies a single base off, so this may be a read error. The CDR3 DNA reads as TGTGCCAGCAGCCGGGACAGGGAGTACGAGCAGTACTTC. Amino acids: CASSRDREYEQYF. This chain uses TRBV7-8 with TRBJ2-7; 9 bases agree with TRBD1. CDR3 size: 13 residues. Trimming removed 5 bases from V and 4 bases from J; junction bases left unmatched: 3. Per the germline V gene, CDR1 is SGHVS and CDR2 is FQNEAQ.

This chain links TRBV5-1 with TRBJ2-1, with 8 bases identical to TRBD2. Germline V gene sequence: CDR1 SGHRS, CDR2 YFSETQ. The CDR3 is 16 amino acids. V lost 3 bases, J lost 4 bases, and 9 bases stayed unmatched. The CDR3 region has the DNA TGCGCCAGCAGCTCCACCGGGACTAGGAGTTACAATGAGCAGTTCTTC. This translates into CASSSTGTRSYNEQFF.

The rearrangement uses TRBV7-2 and TRBJ1-1; D not certain. The CDR3 covers 15 residues. The germline gives CDR1 SGHTA, CDR2 FQGNSA. Trimming cost V 3 bases and J 4 bases, with 15 bases left between them. As DNA, the CDR3 is TGTGCCAGCAGCTTCCCGGCGGGGTACAGCACTGAAGCTTTCTTT. The encoded protein is CASSFPAGYSTEAFF.

The sample holds a few counts of this clonotype. This chain links TRBV29-1 with TRBJ2-7; TRBD2 aligns across 10 bases. V shed 4 bases and J 5 bases; nucleotides not matched to a gene: 11. The CDR3 spans 15 residues. Germline V gene sequence: CDR1 SQVTM, CDR2 ANQGSEA. The CDR3 loop reads CSVAPLAGVGNEQYF. DNA of the CDR3: TGCAGCGTTGCCCCCCTAGCGGGAGTAGGTAACGAGCAGTACTTC.

The gene calls are TRBV5-1 and TRBJ2-5, with TRBD2 matching over 10 bases. V lost 2 bases, J lost 2 bases, and 9 bases stayed unmatched. The V gene's germline CDR1 is SGHRS and CDR2 YFSETQ. The CDR3 spans 17 residues. CDR3 loop: CASSFGLAGDWQETQYF. Here the CDR3 DNA reads TGCGCCAGCAGCTTCGGTCTAGCGGGAGATTGGCAAGAGACCCAGTACTTC.

The chain has TRBV24-1 and TRBJ2-7, with D unresolved. Germline-derived CDR1 and CDR2 are KGHDR and SFDVKD. The CDR3 is 16 amino acids. V lost 5 bases to trimming and J lost 0 bases, with 16 bases between them. The CDR3 bases are TGTGCCACCAGTGTCGTTTCGCGGCCGAGCTCCTACGAGCAGTACTTC. It codes for CATSVVSRPSSYEQYF.

The chain joins TRBV6-6 to TRBJ2-5, with TRBD2 matching over 7 bases. Judging by the DNA end, TRBJ2-7 fits better; the J call may be wrong. The length of the CDR3 is 14 residues. Germline CDR1 is MNHNY and CDR2 is SVGAGI (reference sequence). The CDR3 region is CASSYVGGPYEQYF. The CDR3 bases are TGTGCCAGCAGTTACGTGGGAGGGCCATACGAGCAGTACTTC.

The V call is TRBV6-6, the J call TRBJ1-2; no definite D call. With 5 bases removed from V and 6 bases from J, the gap between germline ends came to 13 bases. There are 13 residues in the CDR3. CDR1 MNHNY and CDR2 SVGAGI come from the germline V gene (reference sequence). The CDR3 loop is CASSQRTRNGYTF. For the CDR3, the DNA is TGTGCCAGCAGTCAGCGGACGAGGAATGGCTACACCTTC.

The rearrangement links TRBV10-3 to TRBJ2-4; 8 bases line up with TRBD1. Near its end, the DNA agrees better with TRBJ2-7, so the J call may be wrong. This CDR3 contains 17 residues. Per the germline V gene, CDR1 is ENHRY and CDR2 is SYGVKD. The CDR3, as DNA: TGTGCCATCAGTGGAGCCGGAGGACAGGGAAGGTCCTACGAGCAGTACTTC. Translating gives CAISGAGGQGRSYEQYF.

The rearrangement uses TRBV20-1 and TRBJ2-7; 8 bases are a match to TRBD1. The CDR3 is 14 amino acids. Germline assignment: CDR1 DFQATT and CDR2 SNEGSKA (reference sequence). V shed 6 bases and J 3 bases; nucleotides not matched to a gene: 10. The CDR3 is CSARAVGQVYEQYF. For the CDR3, the DNA is TGCAGTGCGCGGGCCGTGGGACAGGTCTACGAGCAGTACTTC.

The rearrangement joins TRBV29-1 to TRBJ2-2; D not resolved. Germline V gene sequence: CDR1 SQVTM, CDR2 ANQGSEA. The CDR3 spans 14 residues. V lost 3 bases, J lost 1 base, and 9 bases lay in between. The CDR3 loop is CSVDSWGNTGELFF. The CDR3 DNA reads TGCAGCGTTGATAGCTGGGGGAACACCGGGGAGCTGTTTTTT.

The rearrangement links TRBV7-4 to TRBJ2-1; the D is unclear. The V end was cut by 6 bases, the J end by 5 bases, with 23 bases between. This CDR3 spans 17 amino acids. The germline CDR1 and CDR2 sequences are SGHVT and SQSDAQ. Here the CDR3 DNA reads TGTGCCAGCAGTTCTGTATATCTAGTGGCCCTCGACAATGAGCAGTTCTTC. Translation gives CASSSVYLVALDNEQFF.

The chain joins TRBV12-3 or TRBV12-4 to TRBJ2-1, with TRBD2 identical over 15 bases. V lost 6 bases and J lost 6; bases outside the gene matches: 6. The CDR3 covers 16 residues. The CDR3 DNA follows: TGTGCCAGCAGGCGAGGACTAGCGGGAGGGCTCAATGAGCAGTTCTTC. Its translation: CASRRGLAGGLNEQFF.

The V gene is TRBV7-2, the J gene TRBJ2-4; TRBD1 agrees at 8 bases. The length of the CDR3 is 14 residues. The V gene's germline CDR1 is SGHTA and CDR2 FQGNSA. V trimming: 5 bases; J trimming: 8 bases; junction bases outside the gene matches: 8. The CDR3: CASSPGTGYDIQYF. The DNA of the CDR3 is TGTGCCAGCAGCCCCGGGACAGGATACGACATTCAGTACTTC.

This clonotype was seen more than once but under ten times. V gene TRBV5-1 combines with J gene TRBJ2-7; the D is unclear. Trimming took 1 base from V and 1 from J, leaving 9 bases between them. This CDR3 contains 14 residues. CDR1 and CDR2 from the germline V gene are SGHRS and YFSETQ. CDR3 sequence reads: CASSLKSVSYEQYF. CDR3 sequence (DNA): TGCGCCAGCAGCTTGAAGTCAGTATCCTACGAGCAGTACTTC.

This clonotype was observed a few times. V gene TRBV20-1 combines with J gene TRBJ2-1; 7 bases match TRBD1. Germline CDR1 reads DFQATT; CDR2 reads SNEGSKA (reference sequence). The trim removed 6 bases at V and 9 bases at J, leaving 17 bases unmatched. The CDR3 totals 15 residues. The CDR3 nucleotides read TGCAGTGCCCGTTCTCCCAGGGGGAGTTGGGTTGAGCAGTTCTTC. Translating gives CSARSPRGSWVEQFF.

The CDR3 bases are TGTGCCAACAGCCGCGAGGGAGCCTTTAGGGGCTACACCTTC. Its translation is CANSREGAFRGYTF. The chain joins TRBV6-6 to TRBJ1-2; D is undetermined. V was shortened by 10 bases and J by 8 bases, with 23 bases between the two germline ends. CDR1 is MNHNY and CDR2 is SVGAGI in the germline V gene (reference sequence). The CDR3 has 14 residues.

This clonotype was detected a few times. The chain links TRBV7-9 to TRBJ2-3; 9 bases are a match to TRBD1. The length of the CDR3 is 15 residues. CDR1 is SEHNR, CDR2 FQNEAQ, per germline (reference sequence). V gave up 5 bases and J gave up 7 bases; unmatched junction bases: 10. The CDR3 DNA follows: TGTGCCAGCAGCCACCCCGGGACAGGGCCTTATACGCAGTATTTT. Amino acids: CASSHPGTGPYTQYF.